These 5 T cell receptor beta chains share one sample of origin, sequenced in a study of T cell responses to AZD1222 COVID-19 vaccine. TCRdb's table, derived via immunoSEQ multiplex PCR, lists solely in-frame clones and lacks some. The sample holds 110,000 to 150,000 clones, more than 75% seen once. The sample in question was peripheral blood, obtained 28 days after the second AZD1222 dose. The receptors originated from an adult who received the AZD1222 COVID-19 vaccine.

The count of this clone is one. The gene calls are TRBV28 and TRBJ2-7; the D is unclear. Trimming took 7 bases from V and 8 from J, leaving 27 bases between them. The CDR3 covers 16 residues. CDR1 and CDR2 from the germline V gene are MDHEN and SYDVKM. CDR3 coding DNA: TGTGCCAGCACCCCCTTATTATTCGGAGACGTTACGAAGCAGTACTTC. Protein product: CASTPLLFGDVTKQYF.

The chain recombines TRBV6-5 with TRBJ2-7; 7 positions agree with TRBD1. With V trimmed by 9 bases and J by 3 bases, 8 bases remained unmatched. There are 13 residues in the CDR3. Germline V gene data show CDR1 as MNHEY and CDR2 as SVGAGI. CDR3 coding DNA: TGTGCCAGTATGCAGGGGGATGTCTACGAGCAGTACTTC. Encoded protein: CASMQGDVYEQYF.

The rearrangement links TRBV6-2 or TRBV6-3 to TRBJ1-1; D is possibly TRBD1 (6 bases). V was cut by 0 bases and J by 5 bases, with 13 bases left in between. Germline V gene data show CDR1 as MNHEY and CDR2 as SVGEGT. The CDR3 has 15 residues. The CDR3 nucleotides are TGTGCCAGCAGTTACTCGTCCAGGGGAGTAACTGAAGCTTTCTTT. Residues: CASSYSSRGVTEAFF.

V and J are TRBV24-1 and TRBJ2-5; 8 bases agree with TRBD2. CDR1 is KGHDR and CDR2 is SFDVKD in the germline V gene. Trimming cost V 4 bases and J 5 bases; bases outside gene matches: 11. This CDR3 is 16 amino acids long. The CDR3 protein is CATSDPTSVKVETQYF. As DNA, the CDR3 is TGTGCCACCAGTGACCCGACTAGCGTTAAGGTTGAGACCCAGTACTTC.

This chain connects TRBV19 to TRBJ1-1, with TRBD1 matching 7 bases. J gave up 1 base and V 7 bases, and 6 bases lay outside the gene matches. This CDR3 has 14 amino acids. CDR1 and CDR2 (germline): LNHDA, SQIVND (reference sequence). CDR3 DNA: TGTGCCAGTAACCCGGGACAGCCGAACACTGAAGCTTTCTTT. Its protein product is CASNPGQPNTEAFF.